The 15 T cell receptor beta chains below all came from one sample that was sequenced in a study of T cell clonality in common variable immunodeficiency. Sequenced by immunoSEQ multiplex PCR; TCRdb stores in-frame clones only, minus some. The specimen has 75,000 to 85,000 clones, none found just once. Sequenced: peripheral blood mononuclear cells. The origin of the receptors is a person aged 18 to 75 in good health.

This clone was recorded at least ten times. The read ends 3 residues before the CDR3 terminus; that terminus is restored from the germline J gene. Other DNA sequences within the sample encode an identical CDR3. The chain employs TRBV19 and TRBJ1-5; maybe TRBD1 (6 bases). The CDR3 contains 12 residues. Between the trimmed V and J ends, which lost 5 bases and 9 bases, there was a span of 11 bases. CDR1 is LNHDA, CDR2 SQIVND, per germline (reference sequence). The CDR3 sequence: CASSLQGPPQHF. CDR3 DNA, as far as it was read: TGTGCCAGTAGTCTACAGGGTCCGCCC.

This clone was detected ten times or more. The CDR3 end is not reached by the read, which stops 3 residues before it; the germline J gene fills it in. The V and J genes are TRBV20-1 and TRBJ2-2; TRBD2 aligns across 11 bases. There are 15 residues in the CDR3. The V and J ends lost 4 bases and 2 bases, in that order; junction bases with no gene match: 3. Germline CDR1 reads DFQATT; CDR2 reads SNEGSKA (reference sequence). Partial CDR3 DNA: TGCAGTGCTATGGGACTAGCGGTAAACACCGGGGAG. Protein product: CSAMGLAVNTGE. The complete CDR3 sequence is CSAMGLAVNTGELFF.

In this sample, this clone turned up many times. The CDR3 sequence: CASAMASGRAAQETQYF. Incomplete CDR3 DNA: TGTGCCAGCGCGATGGCTAGCGGGAGGGCCGCTCAAGAGACC. The chain uses TRBV28 and TRBJ2-5; 12 positions match TRBD2. The DNA ends 3 residues before the CDR3 does, and the rest of the CDR3 is filled in from the germline J gene. This CDR3 is 17 amino acids long. CDR1 and CDR2 (germline): MDHEN, SYDVKM. V lost 8 bases and J lost 2; bases outside the gene matches: 12.

This clone was seen many times. The CDR3 extends 3 residues past the end of the read, so its final part is completed from the germline J gene. The V and J genes are TRBV10-3 and TRBJ1-1; TRBD1 is a possible D gene (5 bases). Trimming took off 6 bases at V and 4 bases at J, with 12 bases between the two ends. There are 13 residues in the CDR3. CDR1 is ENHRY, CDR2 SYGVKD, per germline. CDR3 sequence reads: CAISGGGSTEAFF. Incomplete CDR3 DNA: TGTGCCATCAGCGGGGGAGGGAGCACTGAA.

In this sample, this clone turned up many times. The read comes to an end 3 residues before the CDR3 does, leaving the germline J gene to fill in the end. V and J are TRBV7-6 and TRBJ2-2; D is unresolved. CDR1 is SGHVS and CDR2 is FNYEAQ in the germline V gene. The germline V and J ends were trimmed by 2 bases and 5 bases, with 6 bases remaining between them. This CDR3 contains 13 residues. Partial CDR3 DNA: TGTGCCAGCAGCTTATTAACAACCGGGGAG. Its protein is CASSLLTTGE. The whole CDR3 is CASSLLTTGELFF.

This clone was picked up many times. The read ends 3 residues early relative to the CDR3; the germline J gene fills the gap. The chain employs TRBV5-1 and TRBJ2-5; D ambiguous. This CDR3 is built from 14 residues. Germline CDR1 reads SGHRS; CDR2 reads YFSETQ. Trimming removed 2 bases from V and 1 base from J, with 9 bases in between. CDR3 protein: CASSFGPSQETQYF. CDR3 bases read: TGCGCCAGCAGCTTCGGTCCCTCCCAAGAGACC.

The sample holds many counts of this clone. The DNA ends 3 residues before the CDR3 does, and the rest of the CDR3 is filled in from the germline J gene. The chain joins TRBV27 to TRBJ2-3; 13 bases are shared with TRBD2. The CDR3 length is 17 residues. The germline gives CDR1 MNHEY, CDR2 SMNVEV (reference sequence). Trimming at V came to 6 bases and at J to 4 bases, leaving 10 bases not matched to a gene. The CDR3 loop reads CASRRATSGRAADTQYF. CDR3 bases read: TGTGCCAGCAGGCGCGCAACTAGCGGGAGGGCCGCAGATACG.

This clone was detected many times. The CDR3 end lies 3 residues beyond the end of the read and is filled in from the germline J gene. The chain recombines TRBV14 with TRBJ2-1; 11 bases are a match to TRBD2. Germline CDR1 SGHDN, CDR2 FVKESK. Losses at the gene ends were 7 bases for V and 3 bases for J; bases not matched to a gene: 2. The CDR3 extends over 14 amino acids. The DNA read from the CDR3 is TGTGCCAGCACAGGGACTAGCGGCTACAATGAG. It is translated as CASTGTSGYNE. The full CDR3 protein reads CASTGTSGYNEQFF.

This clone came up many times. The read terminates 3 residues ahead of where the CDR3 ends, so the germline J gene completes it. The chain employs TRBV5-1 and TRBJ2-4; 9 nucleotides align to TRBD2. The V and J ends lost 0 bases and 5 bases, in that order; junction bases with no gene match: 6. The CDR3 is made up of 16 amino acids. The germline V gene encodes CDR1 SGHRS and CDR2 YFSETQ. The CDR3 reads CASSLDSGSGENIQYF. The DNA read from the CDR3 is TGCGCCAGCAGCTTGGATAGCGGGAGCGGTGAAAACATT.

This clone was seen many times. The sequence runs out 3 residues before the end of the CDR3; the remainder is reconstructed from the germline J gene. J is TRBJ2-7 and V is TRBV5-1; perhaps TRBD1 as D (9 bases). Trimming left V 4 bases short and J 1 base short, with 18 bases between. This CDR3 is 16 amino acids long. Germline assignment: CDR1 SGHRS and CDR2 YFSETQ. The CDR3 sequence: CASSTGGGTGSYEQYF. Partial CDR3 DNA: TGCGCCAGCAGCACGGGAGGGGGGACAGGGTCCTACGAG.

This clone was seen at least ten times. The CDR3 end is not reached by the read, which stops 3 residues before it; the germline J gene fills it in. The V call is TRBV20-1, the J call TRBJ2-7, with 10 bases lining up with TRBD1. J was trimmed by 2 bases and V by 0 bases; bases with no gene match: 4. Germline CDR1 and CDR2: DFQATT and SNEGSKA (reference sequence). This CDR3 has 15 residues. Partial CDR3 DNA: TGCAGTGCTAGAGAAGGGACAGGGGATACCTACGAG. The encoded protein is CSAREGTGDTYE. The CDR3 reads in full as CSAREGTGDTYEQYF.

This clone occurred many times. The read comes to an end 3 residues before the CDR3 does, leaving the germline J gene to fill in the end. This rearrangement joins TRBV19 to TRBJ2-1, with 8 bases matching TRBD1. The ends lost 6 bases at V and 6 bases at J; junction bases unmatched: 16. Germline values: CDR1 LNHDA, CDR2 SQIVND (reference sequence). The CDR3 is made up of 17 amino acids. CDR3 protein: CASRPRGQDRWSNEQFF. Incomplete CDR3 DNA: TGTGCCAGTAGACCAAGGGGACAGGACCGGTGGAGCAATGAG.

This clone came up many times. The read terminates 3 residues ahead of where the CDR3 ends, so the germline J gene completes it. The V gene is TRBV7-2, the J gene TRBJ2-7, with TRBD1 matching over 10 bases. This CDR3 has 14 residues. Unmatched junction bases numbered 5, after V lost 3 bases and J lost 6 bases. Per germline, CDR1 SGHTA and CDR2 FQGNSA. CDR3 sequence reads: CASSFARTGGEQYF. The sequenced CDR3 bases are TGTGCCAGCAGCTTTGCCCGGACAGGGGGCGAG.

This clone was detected only a few times. Read sequence stops 3 residues before the CDR3 end, and the germline J gene provides the missing end. This chain connects TRBV11-3 to TRBJ2-2, with D unresolved. CDR3 size: 13 residues. Trimming removed 4 bases at V and 4 bases at J, with 7 bases between. CDR1 SGHNT and CDR2 YENEEA come from the germline V gene. This chain's CDR3 is CASSSNPTGELFF. The sequenced CDR3 bases are TGTGCCAGCAGCTCAAATCCCACCGGGGAG.

This clone was observed at least ten times. The CDR3 here is CSATSGTTDTQYF. The part of the CDR3 DNA that was read is TGCAGTGCTACAAGCGGGACCACAGATACG. This chain connects TRBV20-1 to TRBJ2-3; 7 nucleotides match TRBD2. The read finishes 3 residues shy of the CDR3 end, and the germline J gene is used to complete it. V was clipped by 4 bases and J by 2 bases; unmatched bases: 3. CDR1 is DFQATT, CDR2 SNEGSKA, per germline (reference sequence). The CDR3 extends over 13 amino acids.